Each of the 8 T cell receptor beta chains below was sequenced from the same sample in a study of cytomegalovirus exposure and HLA in healthy donors. Libraries were prepared by immunoSEQ multiplex PCR; TCRdb keeps only in-frame clonotypes and omits some of them. The sample holds 50,000 to 70,000 clones, roughly 96% seen once. The sample was PBMCs. The origin of the receptors is a woman younger than 35 in good health and CMV-seropositive.

As concerns this clone: No conserved phenylalanine or tryptophan ends this CDR3, so it is likely a read error. The DNA is omitted, as the CDR3 cannot be located on it reliably, and the CDR3 follows TCRdb's listing. The chain's CDR3 is CASRAGTGVV. The J gene is TRBJ1-3, the V gene TRBV28; the D segment call TRBD1 is taken from the table without a DNA check. CDR1 MDHEN and CDR2 SYDVKM come from the germline V gene. The CDR3 length is 10 residues, termini included.

The chain links TRBV6-5 to TRBJ2-7; possible D gene TRBD2, 5 bases. The CDR3 covers 11 residues. CDR1 MNHEY and CDR2 SVGAGI come from the germline V gene. V was trimmed by 4 bases and J by 7 bases, leaving 8 bases between them. In DNA, the CDR3 is TGTGCCAGCAGTTCTCCGGGGGAGCAGTACTTC. Amino acid sequence: CASSSPGEQYF.

The J gene is TRBJ1-2, the V gene TRBV6-5, with TRBD1 matching 7 bases. V shed 0 bases and J 7 bases; nucleotides not matched to a gene: 5. Germline V gives CDR1 MNHEY, CDR2 SVGAGI. The CDR3 totals 14 residues. CDR3 in DNA: TGTGCCAGCAGTTACTCGCCGGGGACAGTTGGCTACACCTTC. It codes for CASSYSPGTVGYTF.

The V call is TRBV6-1, the J call TRBJ2-1; 10 nucleotides match TRBD2. The CDR3 has 16 amino acids. CDR1 is MNHNS, CDR2 SASEGT, per germline. V gave up 3 bases and J gave up 2 bases; unmatched junction bases: 4. This CDR3 reads CASSEASGRPYNEQFF. CDR3 sequence (DNA): TGTGCCAGCAGTGAGGCTAGCGGGAGACCCTACAATGAGCAGTTCTTC.

The chain links TRBV28 to TRBJ2-3; no firm D call. Trimming cost V 2 bases and J 5 bases, with 5 bases left between them. The germline CDR1 and CDR2 sequences are MDHEN and SYDVKM. This CDR3 comprises 12 residues. For the CDR3, the DNA is TGTGCCAGCAGTTTAGTCCAAGATACGCAGTATTTT. Encoded protein: CASSLVQDTQYF.

The V and J genes are TRBV2 and TRBJ2-2; 10 bases align to TRBD2. Germline V gene sequence: CDR1 SNHLY, CDR2 FYNNEI. The CDR3 contains 18 residues. V gave up 8 bases and J gave up 4 bases; unmatched junction bases: 16. As DNA, the CDR3 is TGTGCCAGCGGGTTCCCTACTAGCGGGGCAGGTGGCACCGGGGAGCTGTTTTTT. Translated, it gives CASGFPTSGAGGTGELFF.

The V and J genes are TRBV9 and TRBJ2-2; TRBD2 matches at 12 bases. CDR1 is SGDLS and CDR2 is YYNGEE in the germline V gene. Trimming cost V 3 bases and J 5 bases; bases outside gene matches: 17. The CDR3 has 20 amino acids. The CDR3 sequence is CASSGPPSPLAGGPTGELFF. The CDR3 DNA reads TGTGCCAGCAGCGGTCCCCCGTCCCCCCTAGCGGGGGGGCCGACCGGGGAGCTGTTTTTT.

The CDR3 DNA follows: TGCGCCAGCAGCTTGGCCCCCGAGTGGGAGCAGTTCTTC. Translation: CASSLAPEWEQFF. The gene calls are TRBV5-1 and TRBJ2-1; no clear D gene. This CDR3 is 13 amino acids long. Germline V gene data show CDR1 as SGHRS and CDR2 as YFSETQ. V was trimmed by 0 bases and J by 10 bases, leaving 11 bases between them.